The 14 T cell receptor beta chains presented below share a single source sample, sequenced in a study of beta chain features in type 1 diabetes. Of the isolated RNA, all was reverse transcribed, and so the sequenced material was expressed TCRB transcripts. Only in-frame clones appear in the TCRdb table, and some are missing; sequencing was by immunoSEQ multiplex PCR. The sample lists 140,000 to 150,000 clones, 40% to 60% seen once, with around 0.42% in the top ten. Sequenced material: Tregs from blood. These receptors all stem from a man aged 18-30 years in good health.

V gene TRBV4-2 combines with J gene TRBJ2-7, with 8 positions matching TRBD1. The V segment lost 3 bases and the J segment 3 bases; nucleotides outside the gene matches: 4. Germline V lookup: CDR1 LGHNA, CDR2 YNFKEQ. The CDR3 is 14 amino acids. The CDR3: CASSQGTGIYEQYF. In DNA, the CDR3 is TGTGCCAGCAGCCAGGGGACAGGCATCTACGAGCAGTACTTC.

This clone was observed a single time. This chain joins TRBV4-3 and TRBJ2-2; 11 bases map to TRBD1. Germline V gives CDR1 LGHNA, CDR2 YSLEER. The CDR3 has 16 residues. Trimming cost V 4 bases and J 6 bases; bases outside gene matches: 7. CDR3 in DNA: TGCGCCAGCAGCCTCACGGACAGGGGGCGCCCCGGGGAGCTGTTTTTT. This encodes CASSLTDRGRPGELFF.

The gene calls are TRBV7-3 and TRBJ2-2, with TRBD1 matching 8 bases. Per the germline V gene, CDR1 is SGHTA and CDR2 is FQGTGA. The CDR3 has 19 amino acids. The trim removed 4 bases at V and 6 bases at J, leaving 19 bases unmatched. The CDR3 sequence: CASSSQALNQGAKAGELFF. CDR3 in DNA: TGTGCCAGCAGCTCACAAGCCCTCAATCAGGGGGCAAAAGCCGGGGAGCTGTTTTTT.

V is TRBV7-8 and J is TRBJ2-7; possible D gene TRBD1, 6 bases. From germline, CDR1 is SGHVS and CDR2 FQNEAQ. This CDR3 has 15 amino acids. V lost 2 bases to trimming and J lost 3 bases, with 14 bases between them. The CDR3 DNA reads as TGTGCCAGCAGCTTACGGACAGTCAGACTCTACGAGCAGTACTTC. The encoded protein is CASSLRTVRLYEQYF.

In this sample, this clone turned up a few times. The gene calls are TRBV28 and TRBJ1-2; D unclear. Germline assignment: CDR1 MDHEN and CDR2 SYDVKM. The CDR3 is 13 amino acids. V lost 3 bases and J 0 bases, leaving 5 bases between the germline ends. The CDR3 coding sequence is TGTGCCAGCAGTTTGGGCGCTAACTATGGCTACACCTTC. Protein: CASSLGANYGYTF.

In DNA, the CDR3 is TGTGCCAGCTCTTCGACACCCACCTACGAGCAGTACTTC. Translation: CASSSTPTYEQYF. The V call is TRBV18, the J call TRBJ2-7; D gene unclear. This CDR3 has 13 residues. The V end was cut by 6 bases, the J end by 2 bases, with 11 bases between. Germline assignment: CDR1 KGHSH and CDR2 LQKENI.

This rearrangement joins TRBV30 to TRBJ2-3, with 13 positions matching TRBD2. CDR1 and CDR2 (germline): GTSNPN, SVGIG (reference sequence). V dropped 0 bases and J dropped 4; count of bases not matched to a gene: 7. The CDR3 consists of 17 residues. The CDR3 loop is CAWSVQGTSGNADTQYF. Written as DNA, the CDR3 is TGTGCCTGGAGTGTACAGGGGACTAGCGGGAACGCAGATACGCAGTATTTT. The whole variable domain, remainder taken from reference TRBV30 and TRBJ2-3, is SQTIHQWPATLVQPVGSPLSLECTVEGTSNPNLYWYRQAAGRGLQLLFYSVGIGQISSEVPQNLSASRPQDRQFILSSKKLLLSDSGFYLCAWSVQGTSGNADTQYFGPGTRLTVL.

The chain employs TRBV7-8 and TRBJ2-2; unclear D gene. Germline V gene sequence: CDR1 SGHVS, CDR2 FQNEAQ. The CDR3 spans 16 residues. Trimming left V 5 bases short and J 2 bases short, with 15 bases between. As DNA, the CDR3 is TGTGCCAGCAGCCGAATTGAGATCCATAACACCGGGGAGCTGTTTTTT. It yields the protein CASSRIEIHNTGELFF.

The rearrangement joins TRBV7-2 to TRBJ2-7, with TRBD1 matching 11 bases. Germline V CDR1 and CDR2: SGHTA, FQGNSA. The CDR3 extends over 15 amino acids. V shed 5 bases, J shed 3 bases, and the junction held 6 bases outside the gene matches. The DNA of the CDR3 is TGTGCCAGCAGCCCCTGGGACAGGGGGTTCTACGAGCAGTACTTC. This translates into CASSPWDRGFYEQYF.

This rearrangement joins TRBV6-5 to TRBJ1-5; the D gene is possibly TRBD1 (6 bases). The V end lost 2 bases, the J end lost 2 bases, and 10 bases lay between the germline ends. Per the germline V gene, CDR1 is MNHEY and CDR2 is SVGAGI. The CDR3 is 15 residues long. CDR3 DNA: TGTGCCAGCAGTTACACCTGGACAGGCAATCAGCCCCAGCATTTT. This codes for CASSYTWTGNQPQHF.

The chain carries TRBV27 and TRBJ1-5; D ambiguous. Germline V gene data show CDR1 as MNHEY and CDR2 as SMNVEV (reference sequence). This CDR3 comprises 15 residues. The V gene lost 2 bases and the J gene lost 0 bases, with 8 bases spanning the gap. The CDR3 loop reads CASSLAGYSNQPQHF. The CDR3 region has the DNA TGTGCCAGCAGTTTAGCGGGGTATAGCAATCAGCCCCAGCATTTT.

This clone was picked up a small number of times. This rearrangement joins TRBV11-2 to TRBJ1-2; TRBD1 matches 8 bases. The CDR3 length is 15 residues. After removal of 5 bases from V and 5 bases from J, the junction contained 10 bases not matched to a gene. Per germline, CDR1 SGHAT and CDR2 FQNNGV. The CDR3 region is CASSIRQGKGYGYTF. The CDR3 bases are TGTGCCAGCAGCATCAGACAGGGGAAGGGATATGGCTACACCTTC. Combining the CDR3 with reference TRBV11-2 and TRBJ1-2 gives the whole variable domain EAGVAQSPRYKIIEKRQSVAFWCNPISGHATLYWYQQILGQGPKLLIQFQNNGVVDDSQLPKDRFSAERLKGVDSTLKIQPAKLEDSAVYLCASSIRQGKGYGYTFGSGTRLTVV.

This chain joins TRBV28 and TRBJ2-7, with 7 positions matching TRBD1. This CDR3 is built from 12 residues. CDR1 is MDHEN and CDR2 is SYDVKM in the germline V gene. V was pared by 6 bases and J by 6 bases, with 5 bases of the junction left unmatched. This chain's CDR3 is CASRAQGREQYF. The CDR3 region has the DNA TGTGCCAGCAGGGCACAGGGGCGCGAGCAGTACTTC. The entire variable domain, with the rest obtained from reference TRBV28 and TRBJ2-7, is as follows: DVKVTQSSRYLVKRTGEKVFLECVQDMDHENMFWYRQDPGLGLRLIYFSYDVKMKEKGDIPEGYSVSREKKERFSLILESASTNQTSMYLCASRAQGREQYFGPGTRLTVT.

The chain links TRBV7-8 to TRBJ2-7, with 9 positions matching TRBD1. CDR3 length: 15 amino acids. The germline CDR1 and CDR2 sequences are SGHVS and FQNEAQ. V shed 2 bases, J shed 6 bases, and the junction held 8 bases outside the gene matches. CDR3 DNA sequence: TGTGCCAGCAGCTTATACAGGGGGCTATCTACCGAGCAGTACTTC. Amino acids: CASSLYRGLSTEQYF.